This T cell receptor (beta chain) was captured in a study of response to subunit inactivated influenza vaccine. Study findings and constraints: It was suggested by the authors that few new T cells are recruited by each seasonal influenza vaccination.

CDR1 SGHVS and CDR2 FQNEAQ come from the germline V gene. The CDR3 sequence is 15 residues long. The ends were cut back, 6 bases at V and 7 bases at J, with 18 bases in the middle. A remark on this clonotype: The target antigen is unknown.

TCRdb used MiXCR to reprocess the RT-PCR reads, holding one entry per CDR3 protein. The data contain more than 400,000 distinct CDR3 sequences, approximately 7.3% of them singletons. This TCR was recovered from a man between 50 and 75 years old who received an inactivated influenza vaccine. Material: PBMCs from blood, obtained around 25 months after vaccination. J is TRBJ1-4 and V is TRBV7-8; the D is unclear. CDR3 in DNA: TGTGCCAGCAGTGCCTCGACCGAGAAAGGTGAAAAACTGTTTTTT. Protein: CASSASTEKGEKLFF.